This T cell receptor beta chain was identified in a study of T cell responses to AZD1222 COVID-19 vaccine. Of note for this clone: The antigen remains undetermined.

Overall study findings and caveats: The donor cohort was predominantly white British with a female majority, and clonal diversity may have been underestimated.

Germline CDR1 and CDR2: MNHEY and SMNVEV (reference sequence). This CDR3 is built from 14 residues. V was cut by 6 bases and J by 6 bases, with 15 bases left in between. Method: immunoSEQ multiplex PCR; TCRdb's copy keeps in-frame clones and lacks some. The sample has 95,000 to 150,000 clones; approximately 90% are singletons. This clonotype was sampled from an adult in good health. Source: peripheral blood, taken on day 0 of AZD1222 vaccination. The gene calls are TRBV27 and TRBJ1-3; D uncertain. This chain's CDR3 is CASSPMGISNTIYF. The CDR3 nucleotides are TGTGCCAGCAGCCCGATGGGTATTTCAAACACCATATATTTT.